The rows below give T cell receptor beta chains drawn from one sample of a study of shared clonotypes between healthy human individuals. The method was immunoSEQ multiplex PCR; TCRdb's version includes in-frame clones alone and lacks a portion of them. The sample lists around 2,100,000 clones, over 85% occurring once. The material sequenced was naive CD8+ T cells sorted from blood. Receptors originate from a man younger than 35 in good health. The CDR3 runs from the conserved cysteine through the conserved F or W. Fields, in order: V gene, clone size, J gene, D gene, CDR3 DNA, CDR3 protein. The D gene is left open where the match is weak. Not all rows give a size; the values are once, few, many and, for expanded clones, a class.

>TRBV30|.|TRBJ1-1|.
TGTGCCTGGATTCCTCAGGGCACTGAAGCTTTCTTT
CAWIPQGTEAFF
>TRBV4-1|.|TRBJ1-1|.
TGCGCCAGCAGCCAGCTAGGCTTCTTGAACACTGAAGCTTTCTTT
CASSQLGFLNTEAFF
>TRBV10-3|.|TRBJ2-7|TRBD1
TGTGCCATCACCGGACAGGGTTCGGTGGGGATATACGAGCAGTACTTC
CAITGQGSVGIYEQYF
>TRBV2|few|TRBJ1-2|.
TGTGCCAGACGGGACGAAGACTATGGCTACACCTTC
CARRDEDYGYTF
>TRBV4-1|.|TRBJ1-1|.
TGCGCCAGCAGCCATATGAACACTGAAGCTTTCTTT
CASSHMNTEAFF
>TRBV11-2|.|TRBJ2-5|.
TGTGCCAGCAGCCGGCAATCTCCAGGGCGATTGGAGACCCAGTACTTC
CASSRQSPGRLETQYF
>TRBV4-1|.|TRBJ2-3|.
TGCGCCAGCAGCGACCCCTCGGGAGCGGGTAGCACAGATACGCAGTATTTT
CASSDPSGAGSTDTQYF
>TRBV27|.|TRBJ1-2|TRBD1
TGTGCCAGCTTCACAGGGGGACAGCACTATGGCTACACCTTC
CASFTGGQHYGYTF
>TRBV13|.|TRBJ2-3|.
TGTGCCAGCAGCTACAAGACAGAAGATACGCAGTATTTT
CASSYKTEDTQYF
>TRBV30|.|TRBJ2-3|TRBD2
TGTGCCTGGAGTGGGCTAGAGCGGGGGGGCACATATACGCAGTATTTT
CAWSGLERGGTYTQYF
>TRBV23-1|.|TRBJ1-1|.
TGCGCCAGCAGTCAAACCAGGGAAGGGAAGTCTTTCTTT
CASSQTREGKSFF
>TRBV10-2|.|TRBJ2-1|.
TGCGCCACCTATGAGCAGTTCTTC
CATYEQFF
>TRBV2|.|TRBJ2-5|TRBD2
TGTGCCAGCAGTCTAGCGGGGGGCCCTTTCTCCGGGGAGACCCAGTACTTC
CASSLAGGPFSGETQYF
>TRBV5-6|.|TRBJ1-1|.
TGTGCCAGCAGCTTGGATGAGGGTCCTGAAGCTTTCTTT
CASSLDEGPEAFF
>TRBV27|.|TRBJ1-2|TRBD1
TGTGCCAGCAGTTTTATGACAGGGGGCGAGAGTTACTATGGCTACACCTTC
CASSFMTGGESYYGYTF
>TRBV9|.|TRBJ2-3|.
TGTGCCAGCAGCGCTTCAGGGTTTGTCACAGATACGCAGTATTTT
CASSASGFVTDTQYF
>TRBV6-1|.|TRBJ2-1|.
TGTGCCAGCAGTGAATATGGGGGGTCCTACAATGAGCAGTTCTTC
CASSEYGGSYNEQFF
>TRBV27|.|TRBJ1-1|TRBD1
TGTGCCAGCAGTTTTCAGGGGGCGGCTGAAGCTTTCTTT
CASSFQGAAEAFF
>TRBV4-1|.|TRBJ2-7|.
TGCGCCAGCAGCCAAGAATTGGAGGGATCCTACGAGCAGTACTTC
CASSQELEGSYEQYF
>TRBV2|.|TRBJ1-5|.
TGTGCCAGCAGTGTAGGGGGAGGGGGCAATCAGCCCCAGCATTTT
CASSVGGGGNQPQHF
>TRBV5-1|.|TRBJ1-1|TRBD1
TGCGCCAGCAGTTCCAGACAGGGTGAAAGGGGCACTGAAGCTTTCTTT
CASSSRQGERGTEAFF
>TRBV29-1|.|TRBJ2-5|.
TGCAGCGCGGACTCCCTCCACTCACAAGAGACCCAGTACTTC
CSADSLHSQETQYF
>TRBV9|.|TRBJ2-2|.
TGTGCCAGCAGTTTCTCCGGCACCGACACCGGGGAGCTGTTTTTT
CASSFSGTDTGELFF
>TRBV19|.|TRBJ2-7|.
TGTGCCAGTAGTCTGCACCGGGAGAGTCCCTACGAGCAGTACTTC
CASSLHRESPYEQYF
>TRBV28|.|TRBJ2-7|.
TGTGCCAGCAGTTTGGGGCGGGGACTTTACTACGAGCAGTACTTC
CASSLGRGLYYEQYF
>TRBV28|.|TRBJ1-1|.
TGTGCCAGCAGTTTCAAACAGGGCATGCGGACTGAAGCTTTCTTT
CASSFKQGMRTEAFF
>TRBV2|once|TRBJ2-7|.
TGTGCCAGCAGTGACCCCCCCACAGGGTACTACGAGCAGTACTTC
CASSDPPTGYYEQYF
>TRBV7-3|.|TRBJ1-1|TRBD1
TGTGCCAGCAGCGCAATGCCAGGGGGCTTTGCTGAAGCTTTCTTT
CASSAMPGGFAEAFF
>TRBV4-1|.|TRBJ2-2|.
TGCGCCAGCAGCCGGCTAGGCACGAACACCGGGGAGCTGTTTTTT
CASSRLGTNTGELFF
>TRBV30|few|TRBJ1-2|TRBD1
TGTGCCTGGACTGGGGACAGCCTTTACTATGGCTACACCTTC
CAWTGDSLYYGYTF
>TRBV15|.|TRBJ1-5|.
TGTGCCACCAGCAGAGAGCTCAGTGAGCCCCAGCATTTT
CATSRELSEPQHF
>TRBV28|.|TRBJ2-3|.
TGTGCCAGCAGGCCGACTGAAACTAGCACAGATACGCAGTATTTT
CASRPTETSTDTQYF
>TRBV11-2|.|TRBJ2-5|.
TGTGCCAGCAGCCCCTTCAGGGGTGGGGAGACCCAGTACTTC
CASSPFRGGETQYF
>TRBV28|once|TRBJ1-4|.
TGTGCCAGCAGCCGTCCCGCTAGTGCAACTAATGAAAAACTGTTTTTT
CASSRPASATNEKLFF
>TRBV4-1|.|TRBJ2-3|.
TGCGCCAGCAGCCAAGGGACAGTCAGCACAGATACGCAGTATTTT
CASSQGTVSTDTQYF
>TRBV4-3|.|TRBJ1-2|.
TGCGCCAGCAGCCAAGGCAGCAGCTCGAACTATGGCTACACCTTC
CASSQGSSSNYGYTF
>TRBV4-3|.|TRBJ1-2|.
TGCGCCAGCAGCCAAGATTGGCGGGGGCCGGATGGCTACACCTTC
CASSQDWRGPDGYTF
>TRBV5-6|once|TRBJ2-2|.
TGTGCCAGCACCAGCCCTCAGGAGGAAATTGGCGGGGAGCTGTTTTTT
CASTSPQEEIGGELFF
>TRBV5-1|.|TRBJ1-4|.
TGCGCCAGCAGCTCGCCTCTTACCGATGAAAAACTGTTTTTT
CASSSPLTDEKLFF
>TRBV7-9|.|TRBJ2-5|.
TGTGCCAGCAGCTTCACCGGAACCCAAGAGACCCAGTACTTC
CASSFTGTQETQYF
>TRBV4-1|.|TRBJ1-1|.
TGCGCCAGCAGCCAAGATCGGGAGAACACTGAAGCTTTCTTT
CASSQDRENTEAFF
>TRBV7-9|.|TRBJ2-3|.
TGTGCCAGCAGCCGACTTCCCGATACGCAGTATTTT
CASSRLPDTQYF
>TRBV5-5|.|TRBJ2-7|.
TGTGCCAGCAGCGCCGGACCCACAACTTTAGGATACGAGCAGTACTTC
CASSAGPTTLGYEQYF
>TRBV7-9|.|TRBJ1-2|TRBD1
TGTGCCAGCAGCTTAGGGACAGGGAGCGGCTACACCTTC
CASSLGTGSGYTF
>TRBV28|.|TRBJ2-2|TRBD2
TGTGCCAGCAGTTTCAGGTGGGAGGGCCCTCCCGGGGAGCTGTTTTTT
CASSFRWEGPPGELFF
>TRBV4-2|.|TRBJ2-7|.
TGTGCCAGCAGCCAAGGGGGGGAAGCCTACGAGCAGTACTTC
CASSQGGEAYEQYF
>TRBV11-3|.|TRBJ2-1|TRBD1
TGTGCCAGCAGCTCCGCTGACAGGGGGCCCTACAATGAGCAGTTCTTC
CASSSADRGPYNEQFF
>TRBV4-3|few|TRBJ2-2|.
TGCGCCAGCAGCCAAGATCGCACCGGGGAGCTGTTTTTT
CASSQDRTGELFF
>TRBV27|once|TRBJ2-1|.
TGTGCCAGCAGTTTCGCCGGGACCAGGGAAAGCAATGAGCAGTTCTTC
CASSFAGTRESNEQFF
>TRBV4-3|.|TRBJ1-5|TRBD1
TGCGCCAGCAGCCAAGAATGGGGACAGTCCGGGGGGCCCCAGCATTTT
CASSQEWGQSGGPQHF
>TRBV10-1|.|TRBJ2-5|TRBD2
TGCGCCAGCAGTGAGTCCAGCGGGGGATCCGAGACCCAGTACTTC
CASSESSGGSETQYF
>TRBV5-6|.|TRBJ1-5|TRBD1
TGTGCCAGCAGCCTCCGAGGGGACAGGGATGCCAATCAGCCCCAGCATTTT
CASSLRGDRDANQPQHF
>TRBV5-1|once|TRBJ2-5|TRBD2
TGCGCCAGCAGCTTGTCAAGCGGGAGGGAGACCCAGTACTTC
CASSLSSGRETQYF
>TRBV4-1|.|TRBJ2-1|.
TGCGCCAGCAGCCAAGCTGGGGGTAATGAGCAGTTCTTC
CASSQAGGNEQFF
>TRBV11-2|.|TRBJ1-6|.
TGTGCCAGCGAAGGGTCCTATAATTCACCCCTCCACTTT
CASEGSYNSPLHF
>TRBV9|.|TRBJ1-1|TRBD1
TGTGCCAGCAGCGCGCCCCCAGGGGGAGGGAACACTGAAGCTTTCTTT
CASSAPPGGGNTEAFF
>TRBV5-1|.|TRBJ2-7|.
TGCGCCAGCAGCTTGGGGACCTACTACGAGCAGTACTTC
CASSLGTYYEQYF